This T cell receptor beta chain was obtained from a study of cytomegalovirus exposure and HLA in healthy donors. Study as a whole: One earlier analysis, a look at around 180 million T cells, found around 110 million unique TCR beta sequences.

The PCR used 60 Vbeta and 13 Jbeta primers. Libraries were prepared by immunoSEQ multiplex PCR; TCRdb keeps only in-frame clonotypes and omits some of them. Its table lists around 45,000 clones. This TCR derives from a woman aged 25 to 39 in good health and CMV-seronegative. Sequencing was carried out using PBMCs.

CDR3 amino acids: CASSQGLASTYEQYF. In DNA, the CDR3 is TGTGCCAGCAGCCAAGGACTAGCGTCGACCTACGAGCAGTACTTC. The chain recombines TRBV4-2 with TRBJ2-7; 8 bases are a match to TRBD2. V lost 1 base, J lost 2 bases, and 4 bases stayed unmatched. This CDR3 comprises 15 residues. Germline V gene lookup returns CDR1 LGHNA and CDR2 YNFKEQ.